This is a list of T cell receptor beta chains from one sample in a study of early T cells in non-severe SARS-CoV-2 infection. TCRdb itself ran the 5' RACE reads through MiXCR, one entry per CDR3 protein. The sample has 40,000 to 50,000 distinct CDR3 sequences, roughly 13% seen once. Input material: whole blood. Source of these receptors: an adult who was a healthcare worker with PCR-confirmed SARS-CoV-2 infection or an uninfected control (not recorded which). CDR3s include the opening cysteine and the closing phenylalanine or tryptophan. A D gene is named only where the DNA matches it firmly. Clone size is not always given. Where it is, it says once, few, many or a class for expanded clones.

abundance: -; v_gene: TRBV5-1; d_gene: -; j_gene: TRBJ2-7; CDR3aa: CASSDTPSYEQYF; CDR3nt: TGCGCCAGCAGTGACACTCCCTCCTACGAGCAGTACTTC
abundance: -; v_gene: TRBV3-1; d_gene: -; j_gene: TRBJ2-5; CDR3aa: CASSPRRQETQYF; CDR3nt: TGTGCCAGCAGCCCCCGACGCCAAGAGACCCAGTACTTC
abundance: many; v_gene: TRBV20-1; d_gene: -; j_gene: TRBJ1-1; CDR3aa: CSARNAGDTEAFF; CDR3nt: TGCAGTGCCAGAAACGCAGGGGACACTGAAGCTTTCTTT
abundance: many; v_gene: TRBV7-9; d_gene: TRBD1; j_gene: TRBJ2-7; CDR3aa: CASSSDRASSYEQYF; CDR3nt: TGTGCCAGCAGCTCCGACAGGGCTAGCTCCTACGAGCAGTACTTC
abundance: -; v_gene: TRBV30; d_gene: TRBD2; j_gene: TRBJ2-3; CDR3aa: CASDPAGDPDTQYF; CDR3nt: TGTGCCTCCGATCCGGCGGGAGATCCTGATACGCAGTATTTT
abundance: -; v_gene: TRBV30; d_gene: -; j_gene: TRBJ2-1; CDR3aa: CAWERNSYNEQFF; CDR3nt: TGTGCCTGGGAGCGGAACTCCTACAATGAGCAGTTCTTC
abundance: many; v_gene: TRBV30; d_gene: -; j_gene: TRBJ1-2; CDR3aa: CAWSRDRPYGYTF; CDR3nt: TGTGCCTGGTCTAGGGACCGCCCCTATGGCTACACCTTC
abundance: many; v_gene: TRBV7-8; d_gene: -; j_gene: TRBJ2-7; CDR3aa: CASSPHPTGGSLHEQYF; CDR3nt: TGTGCCAGCAGCCCCCATCCGACAGGCGGTAGCCTCCACGAGCAGTACTTC
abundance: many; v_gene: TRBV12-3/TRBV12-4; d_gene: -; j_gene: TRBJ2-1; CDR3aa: CASSPPGREMGNDINEQFF; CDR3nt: TGTGCCAGCAGCCCCCCGGGCAGGGAAATGGGAAACGACATCAATGAGCAGTTCTTC
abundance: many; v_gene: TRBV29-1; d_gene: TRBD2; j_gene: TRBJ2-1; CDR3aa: CSVEKAGGSGSYNEQFF; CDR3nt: TGCAGCGTTGAAAAGGCGGGCGGGAGTGGCTCCTACAATGAGCAGTTCTTC
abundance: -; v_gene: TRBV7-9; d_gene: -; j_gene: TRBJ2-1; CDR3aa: CASSLGLNTGHNEQFF; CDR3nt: TGTGCCAGCAGCTTAGGTTTGAATACGGGCCACAATGAGCAGTTCTTC
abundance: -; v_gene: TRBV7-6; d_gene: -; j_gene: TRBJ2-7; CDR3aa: CASSLASGPPGYEQYF; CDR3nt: TGTGCCAGCAGCTTAGCGTCGGGGCCTCCGGGCTACGAGCAGTACTTC
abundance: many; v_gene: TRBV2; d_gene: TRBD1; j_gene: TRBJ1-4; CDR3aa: CASKGALFEKLFF; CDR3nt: TGTGCCAGCAAGGGGGCCTTGTTCGAAAAACTGTTTTTT
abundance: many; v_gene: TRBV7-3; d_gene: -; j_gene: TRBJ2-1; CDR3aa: CASSLLSGAYNEQFF; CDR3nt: TGTGCCAGCAGCCTCTTAAGCGGAGCCTACAATGAGCAGTTCTTC
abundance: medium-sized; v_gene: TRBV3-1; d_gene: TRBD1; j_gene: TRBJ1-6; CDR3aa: CASSRRQGNNSPLHF; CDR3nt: TGTGCCAGCAGCCGACGACAGGGGAATAATTCACCCCTCCACTTT
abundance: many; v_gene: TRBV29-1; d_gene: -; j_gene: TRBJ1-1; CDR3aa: CSVGVYRANTEAFF; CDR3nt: TGCAGCGTTGGGGTATACAGGGCGAACACTGAAGCTTTCTTT
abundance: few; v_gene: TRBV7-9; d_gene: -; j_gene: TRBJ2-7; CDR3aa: CASSLKDEQYF; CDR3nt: TGTGCCAGCAGCTTAAAGGACGAGCAGTACTTC
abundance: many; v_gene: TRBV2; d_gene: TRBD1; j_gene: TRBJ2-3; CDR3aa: CASRTDRASDTQYF; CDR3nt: TGTGCCAGCAGAACGGACAGGGCCTCAGATACGCAGTATTTT
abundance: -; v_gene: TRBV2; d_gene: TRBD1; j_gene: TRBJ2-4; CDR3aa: CASRQPGQGYIQYF; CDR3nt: TGTGCCAGCAGACAACCGGGACAGGGTTACATTCAGTACTTC
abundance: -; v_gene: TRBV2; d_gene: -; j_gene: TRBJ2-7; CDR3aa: CASSDEGHEQYF; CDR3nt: TGTGCCAGCAGTGACGAGGGCCACGAGCAGTACTTC
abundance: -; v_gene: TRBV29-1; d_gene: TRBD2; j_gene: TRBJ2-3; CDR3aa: CSVAGTRVADTQYF; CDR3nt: TGCAGCGTTGCCGGGACTAGGGTCGCAGATACGCAGTATTTT
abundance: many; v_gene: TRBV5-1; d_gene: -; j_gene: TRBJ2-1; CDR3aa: CASSLSVGEQFF; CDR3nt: TGCGCCAGCAGCTTAAGCGTGGGTGAGCAGTTCTTC
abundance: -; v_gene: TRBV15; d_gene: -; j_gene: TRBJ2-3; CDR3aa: CATSRDSGDTQYF; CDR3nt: TGTGCCACCAGCAGAGATTCAGGGGATACGCAGTATTTT
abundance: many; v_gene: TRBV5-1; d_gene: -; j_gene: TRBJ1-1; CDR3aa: CASSKGLQLWAFF; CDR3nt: TGCGCCAGCAGCAAGGGACTTCAACTGTGGGCTTTCTTT
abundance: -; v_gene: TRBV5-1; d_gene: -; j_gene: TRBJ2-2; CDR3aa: CASSSQGTGELFF; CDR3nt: TGCGCCAGCAGCTCGCAGGGAACCGGGGAGCTGTTTTTT
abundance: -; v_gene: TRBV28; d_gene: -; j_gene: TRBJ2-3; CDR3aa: CASSLLRRDTQYF; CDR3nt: TGTGCCAGCAGCCTGCTCCGGCGAGATACGCAGTATTTT
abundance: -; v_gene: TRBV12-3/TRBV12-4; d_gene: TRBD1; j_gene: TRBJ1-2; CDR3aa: CASSPRQGGYGYTF; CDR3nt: TGTGCCAGCAGTCCAAGACAGGGCGGCTATGGCTACACCTTC
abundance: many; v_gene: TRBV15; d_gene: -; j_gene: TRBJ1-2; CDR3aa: CATSRAPSQAATF; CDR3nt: TGTGCCACCAGCAGAGCCCCCTCCCAGGCTGCCACCTTC
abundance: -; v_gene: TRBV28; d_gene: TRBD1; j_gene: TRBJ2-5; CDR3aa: CASTSGTGVVETQYF; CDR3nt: TGTGCCAGCACCTCCGGGACAGGGGTAGTCGAGACCCAGTACTTC
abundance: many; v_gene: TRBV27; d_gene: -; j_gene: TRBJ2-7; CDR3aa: CASSSKPLAGPLAPHYEQYF; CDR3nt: TGTGCCAGCAGTTCCAAGCCTCTGGCGGGCCCCTTGGCCCCTCATTACGAGCAGTACTTC
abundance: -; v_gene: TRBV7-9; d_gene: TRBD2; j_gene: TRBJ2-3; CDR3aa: CASSLVSSGRANTQYF; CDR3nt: TGTGCCAGCAGCTTAGTCTCTAGCGGGAGGGCCAATACGCAGTATTTT
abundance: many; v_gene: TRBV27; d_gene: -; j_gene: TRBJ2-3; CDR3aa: CASTIMGGGEDTQYF; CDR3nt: TGTGCCAGCACCATAATGGGGGGGGGCGAAGATACGCAGTATTTT
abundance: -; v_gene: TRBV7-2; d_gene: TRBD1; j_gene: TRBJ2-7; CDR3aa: CASSADRGPSYEQYF; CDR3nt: TGTGCCAGCAGCGCTGACAGGGGGCCCTCCTACGAGCAGTACTTC
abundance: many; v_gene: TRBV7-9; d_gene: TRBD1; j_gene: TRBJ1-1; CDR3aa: CASSSIQTGLNTEAFF; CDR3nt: TGTGCCAGCAGCTCGATCCAGACAGGGCTGAACACTGAAGCTTTCTTT
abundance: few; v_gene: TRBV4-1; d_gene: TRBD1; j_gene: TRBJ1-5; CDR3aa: CASSQGTGGNQPQHF; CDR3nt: TGCGCCAGCAGCCAAGGGACAGGGGGAAATCAGCCCCAGCATTTT
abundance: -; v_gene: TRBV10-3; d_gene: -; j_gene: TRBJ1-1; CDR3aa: CASSSSPGDIAFF; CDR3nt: TGTGCCTCCTCGAGTTCCCCAGGGGATATAGCTTTCTTT
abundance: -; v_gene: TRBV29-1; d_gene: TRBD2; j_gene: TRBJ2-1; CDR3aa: CSVSRLAAYNEQFF; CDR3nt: TGCAGCGTTTCCCGACTAGCGGCGTACAATGAGCAGTTCTTC
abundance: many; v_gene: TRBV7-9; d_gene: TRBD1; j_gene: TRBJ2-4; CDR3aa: CASNVQGAPKKNIQYF; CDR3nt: TGTGCCAGCAACGTACAGGGGGCTCCCAAAAAAAACATTCAGTACTTC
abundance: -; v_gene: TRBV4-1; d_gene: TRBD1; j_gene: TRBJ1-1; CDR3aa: CASSPRDRGNCLF; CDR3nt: TGCGCCAGCAGCCCCAGGGACAGGGGGAACTGTCTTTTT
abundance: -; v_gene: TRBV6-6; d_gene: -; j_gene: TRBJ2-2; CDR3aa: CASSYLPGTPNTGELFF; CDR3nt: TGTGCCAGCAGTTACCTTCCCGGGACACCGAACACCGGGGAGCTGTTTTTT
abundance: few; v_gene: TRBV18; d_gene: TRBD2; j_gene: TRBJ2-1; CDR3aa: CASYTGGRNEQFF; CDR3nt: TGTGCCAGCTACACGGGGGGGCGCAATGAGCAGTTCTTC
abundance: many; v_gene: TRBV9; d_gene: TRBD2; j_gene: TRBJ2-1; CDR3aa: CASSRSGGVYNEQFF; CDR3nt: TGTGCCAGCAGCCGAAGCGGGGGGGTCTACAATGAGCAGTTCTTC
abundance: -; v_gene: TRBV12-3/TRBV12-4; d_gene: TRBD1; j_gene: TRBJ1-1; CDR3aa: CASSLYRDSRLNTEAFF; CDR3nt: TGTGCCAGCAGTTTATACCGGGACAGCCGTTTGAACACTGAAGCTTTCTTT
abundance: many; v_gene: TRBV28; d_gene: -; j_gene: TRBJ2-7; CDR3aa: CASSLGTTFKQYF; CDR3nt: TGTGCCAGCAGTTTGGGGACGACCTTCAAGCAGTACTTC
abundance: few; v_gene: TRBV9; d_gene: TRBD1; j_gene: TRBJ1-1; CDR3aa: CASSVEGQGALNTEAFF; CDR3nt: TGTGCCAGCAGCGTAGAGGGACAGGGGGCTTTGAACACTGAAGCTTTCTTT
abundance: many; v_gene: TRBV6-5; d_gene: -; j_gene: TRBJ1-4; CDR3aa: CARDLGLNEKLFF; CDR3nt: TGTGCCAGGGATCTGGGCTTGAATGAAAAACTGTTTTTT
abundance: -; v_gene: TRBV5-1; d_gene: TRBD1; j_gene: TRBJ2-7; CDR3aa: CASGSGTASYEQYF; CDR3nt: TGCGCCAGCGGATCCGGGACAGCTTCCTACGAGCAGTACTTC
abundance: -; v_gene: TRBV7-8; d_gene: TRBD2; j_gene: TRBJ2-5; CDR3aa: CASSQGTSEAQETQYF; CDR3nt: TGTGCCAGCAGCCAAGGGACTAGCGAGGCCCAAGAGACCCAGTACTTC
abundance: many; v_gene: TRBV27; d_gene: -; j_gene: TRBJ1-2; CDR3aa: CASSPQDRVYGYTF; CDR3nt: TGTGCCAGCAGTCCACAGGACAGAGTCTATGGCTACACCTTC
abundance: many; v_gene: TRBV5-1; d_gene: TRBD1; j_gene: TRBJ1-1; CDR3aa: CASSINRGKTEAFF; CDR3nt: TGCGCCAGCAGTATCAACAGGGGGAAAACTGAAGCTTTCTTT
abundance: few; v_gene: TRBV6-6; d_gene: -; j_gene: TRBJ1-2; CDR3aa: CASSYGRQVYGYTF; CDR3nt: TGTGCCAGCAGTTACGGGCGGCAGGTCTATGGCTACACCTTC
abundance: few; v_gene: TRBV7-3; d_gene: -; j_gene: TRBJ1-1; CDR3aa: CASSSSRGSEAFF; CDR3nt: TGTGCCAGCAGCTCCTCGCGGGGGAGTGAAGCTTTCTTT
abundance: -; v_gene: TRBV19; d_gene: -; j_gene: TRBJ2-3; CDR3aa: CASRKGYFRDTDTQYF; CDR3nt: TGTGCCAGTAGAAAAGGTTACTTCCGAGACACAGATACGCAGTATTTT
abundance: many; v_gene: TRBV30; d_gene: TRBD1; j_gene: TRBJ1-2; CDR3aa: CAWARDRPYGYTF; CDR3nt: TGTGCCTGGGCCAGGGACAGGCCCTATGGCTACACCTTC
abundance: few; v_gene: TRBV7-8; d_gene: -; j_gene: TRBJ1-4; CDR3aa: CASSLVRMEKLFF; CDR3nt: TGTGCCAGCAGCTTAGTCCGTATGGAAAAACTGTTTTTT
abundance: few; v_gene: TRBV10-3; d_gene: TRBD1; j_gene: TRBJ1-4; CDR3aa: CAISEGDRVGKLFF; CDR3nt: TGTGCCATCAGTGAAGGCGACAGGGTGGGAAAACTGTTTTTT
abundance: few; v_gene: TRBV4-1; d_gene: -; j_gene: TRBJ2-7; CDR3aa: CASSQGTARVPAYEQYF; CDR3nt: TGCGCCAGCAGCCAAGGGACAGCCCGAGTCCCGGCCTACGAGCAGTACTTC